Listed here are 18 T cell receptor beta chains from one sample, sequenced in a study of blood T cell repertoires in COVID-19. Using immunoSEQ multiplex PCR, the repertoire was profiled, and TCRdb retains in-frame clones only, with some absent. The repertoire holds over 150,000 clones, 94% seen once, with roughly 0.76% in the top ten. The sequenced material came from peripheral blood. The receptors shown here come from a man aged 30-40 years with COVID-19, enrolled during active disease.

The rearrangement uses TRBV6-5 and TRBJ1-2; perhaps TRBD1 as D (6 bases). Germline V gives CDR1 MNHEY, CDR2 SVGAGI. V was shortened by 2 bases and J by 4 bases, with 11 bases between the two germline ends. The CDR3 covers 14 residues. The CDR3 is CASSYNRDGYGYTF. The DNA of the CDR3 is TGTGCCAGCAGTTACAACAGGGACGGCTATGGCTACACCTTC.

The chain uses TRBV3-1 (or the pseudogene TRBV3-2) and TRBJ1-1; D may be TRBD1 (6 bases). Germline-derived CDR1 and CDR2 are LGHDT and YNNKEL (reference sequence). Deletions cut 1 base from V and 0 bases from J, with 12 bases between. The CDR3 length is 16 residues. Here the CDR3 DNA reads TGTGCCAGCAGCCAAGGAATTGGACAGATGAACACTGAAGCTTTCTTT. It specifies CASSQGIGQMNTEAFF.

The rearrangement links TRBV5-1 to TRBJ2-2; possible D gene TRBD2, 5 bases. Germline V gives CDR1 SGHRS, CDR2 YFSETQ. This CDR3 spans 17 amino acids. V was trimmed by 4 bases and J by 0 bases, leaving 16 bases between them. The CDR3, as DNA: TGCGCCAGCAGCCTTTACACTAGAGGCCCGAACACCGGGGAGCTGTTTTTT. Translation: CASSLYTRGPNTGELFF.

The chain recombines TRBV3-1 (or the pseudogene TRBV3-2) with TRBJ1-1; no firm D call. Germline CDR1 LGHDT, CDR2 YNNKEL (reference sequence). With 1 base removed from V and 0 bases from J, the gap between germline ends came to 12 bases. The CDR3 is 16 residues long. In DNA form, the CDR3 reads TGTGCCAGCAGCCAAGTTAGATACGCCATGAACACTGAAGCTTTCTTT. Translated: CASSQVRYAMNTEAFF.

The chain carries TRBV19 and TRBJ1-4, with 9 positions matching TRBD1. The germline CDR1 and CDR2 sequences are LNHDA and SQIVND (reference sequence). This CDR3 contains 14 residues. Trimming cost V 3 bases and J 7 bases; bases outside gene matches: 3. CDR3 nucleotides: TGTGCCAGTAGTATCACAGGGGGCGGTGAAAAACTGTTTTTT. It specifies CASSITGGGEKLFF.

This clone was seen once. CDR3 loop: CASSLFLAGPRTDTQYF. The CDR3 DNA follows: TGCGCCAGCAGCTTATTTCTAGCGGGGCCGCGGACAGATACGCAGTATTTT. This chain connects TRBV5-1 to TRBJ2-3; the match to TRBD2 covers 9 bases. Germline V lookup: CDR1 SGHRS, CDR2 YFSETQ. J was trimmed by 3 bases and V by 2 bases; bases with no gene match: 10. There are 17 residues in the CDR3.

The chain employs TRBV6-5 and TRBJ1-1; a weak D match, TRBD1 (5 bases). Germline-derived CDR1 and CDR2 are MNHEY and SVGAGI. The V and J ends lost 6 bases and 4 bases respectively, with 15 bases between them. CDR3 size: 14 residues. CDR3 in DNA: TGTGCCAGCAGCATCTCAGGGCGGGGCACTGAAGCTTTCTTT. It specifies CASSISGRGTEAFF.

The chain's CDR3 is CASSEVATGVSEAFF. The CDR3, as DNA: TGTGCCAGCAGTGAAGTGGCCACAGGGGTATCTGAAGCTTTCTTT. The chain employs TRBV6-1 and TRBJ1-1, with TRBD1 matching over 7 bases. Germline V CDR1 and CDR2: MNHNS, SASEGT. CDR3 length: 15 amino acids. J gave up 6 bases and V 1 base, and 8 bases lay outside the gene matches.

The chain recombines TRBV5-6 with TRBJ1-6; TRBD1 matches 11 bases. Germline lookup yields CDR1 SGHDT and CDR2 YYEEEE. Losses at the gene ends were 4 bases for V and 10 bases for J; bases not matched to a gene: 10. The CDR3 length is 16 residues. CDR3 sequence: CASSKDRGRIGSPLHF. CDR3 DNA: TGTGCCAGCAGCAAGGACAGGGGGCGTATCGGATCACCCCTCCACTTT.

The chain is built from TRBV6-5 and TRBJ2-7, with D tentatively TRBD1 (6 bases). The CDR3 totals 15 residues. Germline loops: CDR1 MNHEY, CDR2 SVGAGI. The ends were cut back, 6 bases at V and 0 bases at J, with 15 bases in the middle. Here the CDR3 DNA reads TGTGCCAGCAGGCTCGGCACAGGGAGCTCCTACGAGCAGTACTTC. Translation gives CASRLGTGSSYEQYF.

This clone was picked up one time. The rearrangement links TRBV29-1 to TRBJ2-2; 11 nucleotides line up with TRBD2. This CDR3 contains 13 residues. From germline, CDR1 is SQVTM and CDR2 ANQGSEA. The CDR3 spells CAVGLAGTGELFF. Here the CDR3 DNA reads TGCGCGGTTGGACTAGCGGGCACCGGGGAGCTGTTTTTT.

Here the CDR3 DNA reads TGTGCCAGCAGTTTACAGGGCTCCTATAATTCACCCCTCCACTTT. Residues: CASSLQGSYNSPLHF. The gene calls are TRBV2 and TRBJ1-6; TRBD1 might be the D (6 bases). Germline CDR1 reads SNHLY; CDR2 reads FYNNEI. Trimming shortened V by 5 bases and J by 0 bases, and 8 bases separated the two germline ends. The CDR3 is 15 amino acids.

V gene TRBV9 combines with J gene TRBJ1-1, with 8 nucleotides matching TRBD1. Germline V CDR1 and CDR2: SGDLS, YYNGEE. The CDR3 extends over 15 amino acids. V lost 0 bases and J lost 14; bases outside the gene matches: 15. The CDR3 loop is CASSVEATGAHWSFF. CDR3 nucleotide sequence: TGTGCCAGCAGCGTAGAGGCGACAGGGGCCCATTGGTCCTTCTTT.

V gene TRBV19 combines with J gene TRBJ1-6, with TRBD1 matching 9 bases. The CDR3 sequence is 19 residues long. The germline V gene has CDR1 LNHDA and CDR2 SQIVND (reference sequence). Trimming cost V 5 bases and J 8 bases; bases outside gene matches: 19. CDR3 amino acids: CASSPYRDRDVVWYSPLHF. CDR3 sequence (DNA): TGTGCCAGTAGTCCCTATCGGGACAGGGACGTTGTGTGGTATTCACCCCTCCACTTT. Based on the CDR3 plus reference TRBV19 and TRBJ1-6, the full variable domain is DGGITQSPKYLFRKEGQNVTLSCEQNLNHDAMYWYRQDPGQGLRLIYYSQIVNDFQKGDIAEGYSVSREKKESFPLTVTSAQKNPTAFYLCASSPYRDRDVVWYSPLHFGNGTRLTVT.

CDR3: CASSDQEGGRLWAQYF. In DNA, the CDR3 is TGTGCCAGCAGTGATCAGGAGGGTGGGCGGCTGTGGGCCCAGTACTTC. J is TRBJ2-5 and V is TRBV6-1; a possible D gene is TRBD2 (6 bases). The V gene's germline CDR1 is MNHNS and CDR2 SASEGT. The CDR3 is 16 residues long. The V and J ends lost 3 bases and 9 bases respectively, with 23 bases between them.

This clone has a handful of counts. The chain employs TRBV20-1 and TRBJ2-7, with D possibly matching TRBD2 (5 bases). The germline V gene encodes CDR1 DFQATT and CDR2 SNEGSKA (reference sequence). Trimming took off 3 bases at V and 6 bases at J, with 9 bases between the two ends. The CDR3 contains 11 residues. CDR3 bases: TGCAGTGCTAGCGGGGTAGGCGAGCAGTACTTC. This encodes CSASGVGEQYF.

The rearrangement links TRBV3-1 (or the pseudogene TRBV3-2) to TRBJ2-3, with D unclear. This CDR3 contains 14 residues. The germline CDR1 and CDR2 sequences are LGHDT and YNNKEL (reference sequence). The V and J ends lost 0 bases and 2 bases respectively, with 6 bases between them. The DNA for the CDR3 is TGTGCCAGCAGCCAAGACTGGCCCACAGATACGCAGTATTTT. Translation gives CASSQDWPTDTQYF.

The gene calls are TRBV9 and TRBJ1-3, with D hard to call. CDR1 is SGDLS and CDR2 is YYNGEE in the germline V gene. The CDR3 totals 17 residues. The V gene lost 0 bases and the J gene lost 1 base, with 14 bases spanning the gap. The CDR3 loop reads CASSVEMPSGSGNTIYF. The CDR3 coding sequence is TGTGCCAGCAGCGTAGAAATGCCTTCCGGTTCTGGAAACACCATATATTTT.